This TCR beta chain was obtained from a study of cytomegalovirus exposure and HLA in healthy donors. Both 60 Vbeta primers and 13 Jbeta primers went into the PCR. The protocol was immunoSEQ multiplex PCR, while the TCRdb copy is restricted to in-frame clones and leaves out a portion. The sample lists around 70,000 clones, 60% to 80% occurring once. Points from the study as a whole: Using the classifier, cytomegalovirus status was reportedly diagnosed with high specificity and sensitivity. In a later analysis, parvovirus B19, influenza, CMV and Epstein-Barr virus appeared linked to several top co-occurrence clusters.

The CDR3 covers 15 residues. Per the germline V gene, CDR1 is SGHNT and CDR2 is YYREEE (reference sequence). Trimming pared 2 bases from V and 2 bases from J, leaving 13 bases between. Comment on this clone: Antigen unknown.

Sequencing was performed on PBMCs. This chain connects TRBV5-4 to TRBJ1-1, with D perhaps matching TRBD1 (5 bases). This TCR derives from a woman in her forties in good health and CMV-seropositive. This CDR3 reads CASSLIMGLNTEAFF. The CDR3 DNA is TGTGCCAGCAGCTTAATAATGGGACTTAACACTGAAGCTTTCTTT.